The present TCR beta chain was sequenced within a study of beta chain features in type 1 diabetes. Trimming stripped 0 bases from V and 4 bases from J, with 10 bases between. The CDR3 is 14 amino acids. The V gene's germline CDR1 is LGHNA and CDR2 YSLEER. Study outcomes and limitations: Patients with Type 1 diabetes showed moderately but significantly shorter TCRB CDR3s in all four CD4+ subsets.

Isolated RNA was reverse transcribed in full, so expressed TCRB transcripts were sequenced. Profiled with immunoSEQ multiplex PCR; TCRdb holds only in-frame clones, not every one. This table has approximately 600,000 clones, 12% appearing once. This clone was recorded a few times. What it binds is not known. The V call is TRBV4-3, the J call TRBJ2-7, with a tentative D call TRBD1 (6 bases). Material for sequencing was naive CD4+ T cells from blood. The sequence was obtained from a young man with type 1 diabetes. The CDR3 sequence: CASSQDHGTYEQYF. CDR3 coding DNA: TGCGCCAGCAGCCAAGATCACGGGACATACGAGCAGTACTTC.